These T cell receptor beta chains were read from a single sample in a study of yellow fever vaccine responses in identical twins. From the RT-PCR reads, TCRdb called clonotypes with MiXCR, one entry per CDR3 protein. The table shows over 15,000 distinct CDR3 sequences, with about 61% occurring only once. Sequenced material: T cells from blood (PBMCs), unsorted or a sorted subset (not recorded which), taken before or after yellow fever vaccination (not recorded which). The receptors originated from a woman aged 18-29 years who received the yellow fever vaccine. CDR3s include the opening cysteine and the closing phenylalanine or tryptophan. A D gene is named only where the DNA matches it firmly. Rows may omit the clone size; those that give it use once, few, many or a size class.

v_gene: TRBV28; len: 12; j_gene: TRBJ2-5; d_gene: NA; abundance: NA; CDR3aa: CASSSRSETQYF; CDR3nt: TGTGCCAGCAGCTCCAGGTCGGAGACCCAGTACTTC
v_gene: TRBV28; len: 14; j_gene: TRBJ1-5; d_gene: TRBD1; abundance: NA; CDR3aa: CASSKDRAHQPQHF; CDR3nt: TGTGCCAGCAGTAAAGACAGGGCACACCAGCCCCAGCATTTT
v_gene: TRBV29-1; len: 13; j_gene: TRBJ2-1; d_gene: TRBD2; abundance: NA; CDR3aa: CSYEREGLVEQFF; CDR3nt: TGCAGCTACGAGCGGGAGGGCCTCGTTGAGCAGTTCTTC
v_gene: TRBV28; len: 13; j_gene: TRBJ2-1; d_gene: TRBD2; abundance: NA; CDR3aa: CATHPGGSNEQFF; CDR3nt: TGTGCCACCCACCCGGGGGGGAGTAATGAGCAGTTCTTC
v_gene: TRBV18; len: 15; j_gene: TRBJ2-1; d_gene: NA; abundance: once; CDR3aa: CASSPVSGAYNEQFF; CDR3nt: TGTGCCAGCTCACCGGTCTCAGGGGCCTACAATGAGCAGTTCTTC
v_gene: TRBV18; len: 14; j_gene: TRBJ1-6; d_gene: NA; abundance: few; CDR3aa: CASSPQKGNSPLHF; CDR3nt: TGTGCCAGCTCGCCTCAGAAGGGCAATTCACCCCTCCACTTT
v_gene: TRBV12-3/TRBV12-4; len: 11; j_gene: TRBJ2-7; d_gene: NA; abundance: NA; CDR3aa: CASLGDHEQYF; CDR3nt: TGTGCCTCATTGGGGGACCACGAGCAGTACTTC
v_gene: TRBV7-9; len: 14; j_gene: TRBJ1-5; d_gene: NA; abundance: once; CDR3aa: CASSPIDSNQPQHF; CDR3nt: TGTGCCAGCAGCCCGATAGATAGCAATCAGCCCCAGCATTTT
v_gene: TRBV5-1; len: 14; j_gene: TRBJ1-2; d_gene: NA; abundance: NA; CDR3aa: CASSFSSANYGYTF; CDR3nt: TGCGCCAGCAGCTTTTCTTCAGCTAACTATGGCTACACCTTC
v_gene: TRBV29-1; len: 15; j_gene: TRBJ2-1; d_gene: NA; abundance: few; CDR3aa: CSVETPKSSYNEQFF; CDR3nt: TGCAGCGTTGAAACTCCCAAGAGCTCCTACAATGAGCAGTTCTTC
v_gene: TRBV29-1; len: 14; j_gene: TRBJ2-7; d_gene: TRBD1; abundance: NA; CDR3aa: CSVAGTGSSYEQYF; CDR3nt: TGCAGCGTTGCCGGGACAGGTTCTTCCTACGAGCAGTACTTC
v_gene: TRBV10-3; len: 12; j_gene: TRBJ2-1; d_gene: NA; abundance: NA; CDR3aa: CAIRLNSTEQFF; CDR3nt: TGTGCCATCAGACTGAATTCTACTGAGCAGTTCTTC
v_gene: TRBV3-1; len: 15; j_gene: TRBJ2-5; d_gene: NA; abundance: NA; CDR3aa: CASSPPPRGKETQYF; CDR3nt: TGTGCCAGCAGCCCACCCCCCAGGGGCAAGGAGACCCAGTACTTC
v_gene: TRBV5-6; len: 14; j_gene: TRBJ2-4; d_gene: TRBD2; abundance: NA; CDR3aa: CASSLGTRMDIQYF; CDR3nt: TGTGCCAGCAGCTTGGGGACTAGGATGGACATTCAGTACTTC
v_gene: TRBV10-3; len: 16; j_gene: TRBJ1-1; d_gene: NA; abundance: few; CDR3aa: CAISESPSGTGTEAFF; CDR3nt: TGTGCCATCAGTGAGTCTCCGTCAGGGACGGGCACTGAAGCTTTCTTT
v_gene: TRBV18; len: 15; j_gene: TRBJ2-1; d_gene: NA; abundance: NA; CDR3aa: CASSPPQGLNNEQFF; CDR3nt: TGTGCCAGCTCACCACCACAGGGACTTAACAATGAGCAGTTCTTC
v_gene: TRBV12-2; len: 16; j_gene: TRBJ2-1; d_gene: NA; abundance: NA; CDR3aa: CASRLRGRASYNEQFF; CDR3nt: TGTGCAAGTCGCTTACGCGGGAGGGCTTCCTACAATGAGCAGTTCTTC
v_gene: TRBV10-1; len: 14; j_gene: TRBJ2-1; d_gene: TRBD2; abundance: NA; CDR3aa: CASSELGGSDEQFF; CDR3nt: TGCGCCAGCAGTGAGTTAGGCGGGAGCGATGAGCAGTTCTTC
v_gene: TRBV6-1; len: 14; j_gene: TRBJ2-5; d_gene: TRBD1; abundance: NA; CDR3aa: CARGTGTDQETQYF; CDR3nt: TGTGCCAGAGGGACAGGTACCGACCAAGAGACCCAGTACTTC
v_gene: TRBV18; len: 16; j_gene: TRBJ2-2; d_gene: NA; abundance: NA; CDR3aa: CASSPLLVTNTGELFF; CDR3nt: TGTGCCAGCTCACCACTTCTAGTCACGAACACCGGGGAGCTGTTTTTT
v_gene: TRBV29-1; len: 14; j_gene: TRBJ2-7; d_gene: NA; abundance: NA; CDR3aa: CSVVSAWGFYEQYF; CDR3nt: TGCAGCGTTGTAAGTGCTTGGGGCTTCTACGAGCAGTACTTC
v_gene: TRBV12-3/TRBV12-4; len: 17; j_gene: TRBJ2-3; d_gene: NA; abundance: once; CDR3aa: CASSLAQGDRHTDTQYF; CDR3nt: TGTGCCAGCAGTTTAGCGCAGGGCGACAGACACACAGATACGCAGTATTTT
v_gene: TRBV19; len: 13; j_gene: TRBJ1-5; d_gene: NA; abundance: NA; CDR3aa: CASSKDEVQPQHF; CDR3nt: TGTGCCAGTAGTAAAGACGAGGTTCAGCCCCAGCATTTT
v_gene: TRBV5-1; len: 15; j_gene: TRBJ2-3; d_gene: TRBD2; abundance: few; CDR3aa: CASKPVGEGTDTQYF; CDR3nt: TGCGCCAGCAAACCCGTGGGGGAGGGGACAGATACGCAGTATTTT
v_gene: TRBV28; len: 12; j_gene: TRBJ1-5; d_gene: NA; abundance: NA; CDR3aa: CASQDSNQPQHF; CDR3nt: TGTGCCAGTCAAGATAGCAATCAGCCCCAGCATTTT
v_gene: TRBV5-1; len: 16; j_gene: TRBJ1-6; d_gene: NA; abundance: NA; CDR3aa: CASSFSGGEDNSPLHF; CDR3nt: TGCGCCAGCAGCTTTTCGGGGGGCGAGGATAATTCACCCCTCCACTTT
v_gene: TRBV2; len: 13; j_gene: TRBJ2-7; d_gene: NA; abundance: once; CDR3aa: CASSVDSSYEQYF; CDR3nt: TGTGCCAGCAGTGTGGACAGCTCCTACGAGCAGTACTTC
v_gene: TRBV6-2/TRBV6-3; len: 16; j_gene: TRBJ2-1; d_gene: NA; abundance: NA; CDR3aa: CASSYSRGGLPSEQFF; CDR3nt: TGTGCCAGCAGTTACTCGAGGGGAGGTTTACCCAGTGAGCAGTTCTTC
v_gene: TRBV7-2; len: 14; j_gene: TRBJ2-5; d_gene: NA; abundance: NA; CDR3aa: CASSLAGGSETQYF; CDR3nt: TGTGCCAGCAGCTTAGCGGGGGGTTCCGAGACCCAGTACTTC
v_gene: TRBV7-8; len: 13; j_gene: TRBJ2-3; d_gene: NA; abundance: NA; CDR3aa: CASSFSSGDTQYF; CDR3nt: TGTGCCAGCAGCTTTTCTTCGGGAGATACGCAGTATTTT
v_gene: TRBV28; len: 12; j_gene: TRBJ2-7; d_gene: NA; abundance: NA; CDR3aa: CASRAGVGEQYF; CDR3nt: TGTGCCAGCAGGGCCGGGGTGGGCGAGCAGTACTTC
v_gene: TRBV29-1; len: 13; j_gene: TRBJ2-3; d_gene: NA; abundance: NA; CDR3aa: CSAELGSTDTQYF; CDR3nt: TGCAGCGCTGAGCTAGGCAGCACAGATACGCAGTATTTT
v_gene: TRBV14; len: 16; j_gene: TRBJ2-5; d_gene: NA; abundance: NA; CDR3aa: CASSQVGGKYQETQYF; CDR3nt: TGTGCCAGCAGCCAAGTGGGGGGCAAGTACCAAGAGACCCAGTACTTC
v_gene: TRBV5-1; len: 15; j_gene: TRBJ2-7; d_gene: TRBD1; abundance: NA; CDR3aa: CASSEEGDRLREQYF; CDR3nt: TGCGCCAGCAGCGAGGAGGGGGACAGGCTTCGCGAGCAGTACTTC
v_gene: TRBV28; len: 14; j_gene: TRBJ2-2; d_gene: NA; abundance: few; CDR3aa: CASSLKTEAGELFF; CDR3nt: TGTGCCAGCAGCCTAAAGACTGAGGCCGGGGAGCTGTTTTTT
v_gene: TRBV5-6; len: 15; j_gene: TRBJ1-4; d_gene: TRBD1; abundance: NA; CDR3aa: CASSLVGQDNEKLFF; CDR3nt: TGTGCCAGCAGCTTGGTGGGACAGGATAATGAAAAACTGTTTTTT
v_gene: TRBV11-1; len: 15; j_gene: TRBJ2-1; d_gene: NA; abundance: NA; CDR3aa: CASSLAGGVYNEQFF; CDR3nt: TGTGCCAGCAGCTTAGCGGGGGGAGTCTACAATGAGCAGTTCTTC
v_gene: TRBV12-3/TRBV12-4; len: 14; j_gene: TRBJ1-1; d_gene: NA; abundance: NA; CDR3aa: CASSPTRANTEAFF; CDR3nt: TGTGCCAGCAGTCCCACCAGGGCGAACACTGAAGCTTTCTTT
v_gene: TRBV18; len: 14; j_gene: TRBJ1-1; d_gene: NA; abundance: NA; CDR3aa: CASSPSRTNTEAFF; CDR3nt: TGTGCCAGCTCACCATCCAGGACTAACACTGAAGCTTTCTTT
v_gene: TRBV4-2; len: 16; j_gene: TRBJ2-5; d_gene: TRBD2; abundance: few; CDR3aa: CASSQDRASGEETQYF; CDR3nt: TGTGCCAGCAGCCAAGATCGCGCTAGCGGTGAAGAGACCCAGTACTTC
v_gene: TRBV5-1; len: 14; j_gene: TRBJ1-1; d_gene: NA; abundance: NA; CDR3aa: CASSLGQQNTEAFF; CDR3nt: TGCGCCAGCAGCTTGGGGCAACAGAACACTGAAGCTTTCTTT
v_gene: TRBV20-1; len: 13; j_gene: TRBJ2-5; d_gene: NA; abundance: NA; CDR3aa: CSARVPGAETQYF; CDR3nt: TGCAGTGCTAGAGTCCCGGGAGCAGAGACCCAGTACTTC
v_gene: TRBV7-6; len: 14; j_gene: TRBJ2-5; d_gene: NA; abundance: once; CDR3aa: CASSLGSREETQYF; CDR3nt: TGTGCCAGCAGCTTAGGTAGCCGAGAAGAGACCCAGTACTTC
v_gene: TRBV20-1; len: 14; j_gene: TRBJ2-3; d_gene: NA; abundance: once; CDR3aa: CSAWGGQNTDTQYF; CDR3nt: TGCAGTGCTTGGGGGGGGCAAAACACAGATACGCAGTATTTT
v_gene: TRBV11-2; len: 12; j_gene: TRBJ1-1; d_gene: NA; abundance: NA; CDR3aa: CASSLGLGEAFF; CDR3nt: TGTGCCAGCAGCTTAGGGTTGGGTGAAGCTTTCTTT
v_gene: TRBV18; len: 13; j_gene: TRBJ2-7; d_gene: NA; abundance: NA; CDR3aa: CASSPGGIYEQYF; CDR3nt: TGTGCCAGCTCACCCGGGGGAATCTACGAGCAGTACTTC
v_gene: TRBV20-1; len: 13; j_gene: TRBJ2-2; d_gene: NA; abundance: few; CDR3aa: CSARGVITGELFF; CDR3nt: TGCAGTGCTAGAGGGGTTATCACCGGGGAGCTGTTTTTT
v_gene: TRBV15; len: 14; j_gene: TRBJ1-4; d_gene: NA; abundance: NA; CDR3aa: CATSTSPLGEKLFF; CDR3nt: TGTGCCACCAGCACCTCGCCCCTTGGTGAAAAACTGTTTTTT
v_gene: TRBV2; len: 13; j_gene: TRBJ2-7; d_gene: TRBD2; abundance: NA; CDR3aa: CASKSGGTNEQYF; CDR3nt: TGTGCCAGCAAGTCGGGGGGAACAAACGAGCAGTACTTC
v_gene: TRBV18; len: 16; j_gene: TRBJ2-1; d_gene: NA; abundance: NA; CDR3aa: CASSPIPGQTYNEQFF; CDR3nt: TGTGCCAGCTCACCTATTCCCGGACAGACCTACAATGAGCAGTTCTTC
v_gene: TRBV10-3; len: 13; j_gene: TRBJ2-1; d_gene: NA; abundance: NA; CDR3aa: CAISEAPVYEQFF; CDR3nt: TGTGCCATCAGTGAGGCGCCGGTCTATGAGCAGTTCTTC
v_gene: TRBV4-1; len: 16; j_gene: TRBJ2-3; d_gene: NA; abundance: NA; CDR3aa: CASSPKGTPSTDTQYF; CDR3nt: TGCGCCAGCAGCCCCAAAGGGACACCTAGCACAGATACGCAGTATTTT
v_gene: TRBV11-3; len: 13; j_gene: TRBJ2-1; d_gene: NA; abundance: NA; CDR3aa: CASSPTVYNEQFF; CDR3nt: TGTGCCAGCAGCCCGACAGTCTACAATGAGCAGTTCTTC
v_gene: TRBV27; len: 12; j_gene: TRBJ2-1; d_gene: NA; abundance: NA; CDR3aa: CASSFYDNEQFF; CDR3nt: TGTGCCAGCAGTTTCTATGACAATGAGCAGTTCTTC
v_gene: TRBV7-3; len: 15; j_gene: TRBJ2-3; d_gene: NA; abundance: NA; CDR3aa: CASSPLASGTDTQYF; CDR3nt: TGTGCCAGCAGCCCCCTGGCTAGCGGCACAGATACGCAGTATTTT
v_gene: TRBV10-3; len: 14; j_gene: TRBJ2-5; d_gene: TRBD1; abundance: NA; CDR3aa: CAISHGTAQETQYF; CDR3nt: TGTGCCATCAGCCACGGGACAGCACAAGAGACCCAGTACTTC
v_gene: TRBV13; len: 12; j_gene: TRBJ2-7; d_gene: NA; abundance: NA; CDR3aa: CASKGPFYEQYF; CDR3nt: TGTGCCAGCAAGGGTCCTTTCTACGAGCAGTACTTC
v_gene: TRBV9; len: 13; j_gene: TRBJ2-5; d_gene: NA; abundance: NA; CDR3aa: CASSVDTQETQYF; CDR3nt: TGTGCCAGCAGCGTAGACACTCAAGAGACCCAGTACTTC